The rows below give T cell receptor beta chains drawn from one sample of a study of T cell responses to AZD1222 COVID-19 vaccine. This table comes from immunoSEQ multiplex PCR, and its TCRdb copy is limited to in-frame clones, with some not included. The sample has about 140,000 clones, 80% to 90% seen once. The material sequenced was peripheral blood, taken on day 0 of AZD1222 vaccination. Receptors originate from an adult in good health. CDR3s include the opening cysteine and the closing phenylalanine or tryptophan. A D gene is named only where the DNA matches it firmly. Only some rows state a clone size, as once, few, many or a class for expanded clones.

V gene	clone size	J gene	D gene	CDR3 DNA	CDR3 protein
TRBV12-5	NA	TRBJ2-3	TRBD2	TGTGCTAGTGGTTTGTCAAGCGGGAGTCCCCTTACAGATACGCAGTATTTT	CASGLSSGSPLTDTQYF
TRBV9	NA	TRBJ2-2	TRBD2	TGTGCCAGCTTAGCGGGGAACACCGGGGAGCTGTTTTTT	CASLAGNTGELFF
TRBV5-6	NA	TRBJ2-3	NA	TGTGCCAGCAGTCTTTTGGCAGATACGCAGTATTTT	CASSLLADTQYF
TRBV10-2	NA	TRBJ1-1	TRBD1	TGCGCCAGCAGGGACAGGGGTTCGGGTGTCGACACTGAAGCTTTCTTT	CASRDRGSGVDTEAFF
TRBV7-2	NA	TRBJ2-4	NA	TGTGCCAGCAGCTTATCGGTCCCGATGGGACAAGAAAACATTCAGTACTTC	CASSLSVPMGQENIQYF
TRBV4-1	NA	TRBJ2-5	NA	TGCGCCAGCAGCCAGGGCGATGACCCAGGGGTTGAGACCCAGTACTTC	CASSQGDDPGVETQYF
TRBV5-6	NA	TRBJ2-2	TRBD2	TGTGCCAGCAGCTTATTGCGGGAGGGGTCTTTAAGGGAGCTGTTTTTT	CASSLLREGSLRELFF
TRBV4-2	NA	TRBJ1-5	NA	TGTGCCAGCAGCCAAGAATCCTCGGGCGGGGGAAGGCCCCAGCATTTT	CASSQESSGGGRPQHF
TRBV6-6	NA	TRBJ2-7	TRBD2	TGTGCCAGCAGTTCCGCCCTAGCGGGGGTCTCCTACGAGCAGTACTTC	CASSSALAGVSYEQYF
TRBV18	NA	TRBJ2-7	NA	TGTGCCAGCTCACAGGGACTTGGCCAGCAGTACTTC	CASSQGLGQQYF
TRBV18	NA	TRBJ1-4	TRBD1	TGTGCCAGCTCACCGGACAGGGAGGGTGAAAAACTGTTTTTT	CASSPDREGEKLFF
TRBV5-1	NA	TRBJ2-3	NA	TGCGCCAGCAGCTGGGGTAGGAGGGATCCATCAGATACGCAGTATTTT	CASSWGRRDPSDTQYF
TRBV7-8	once	TRBJ2-3	TRBD2	TGTGCCAGCAGCTTCGGTCTAGCGGTCACAGATACGCAGTATTTT	CASSFGLAVTDTQYF
TRBV5-5	few	TRBJ1-1	NA	TGTGCCAGCAGTCCCACGAGCGGGGTCCCGAACACTGAAGCTTTCTTT	CASSPTSGVPNTEAFF
TRBV5-4	NA	TRBJ2-3	NA	TGTGCCAGCAGCTACCGGGACTCCTTCACAGATACGCAGTATTTT	CASSYRDSFTDTQYF
TRBV12-3/TRBV12-4	NA	TRBJ2-7	NA	TGTGCCAGCAGTTTAAGCGCCTACGAGCAGTACTTC	CASSLSAYEQYF
TRBV5-1	NA	TRBJ1-2	TRBD1	TGCGCCAGCAGCCCCAGGGGGGGTGATGGCTACACCTTC	CASSPRGGDGYTF
TRBV6-5	few	TRBJ2-7	TRBD1	TGTGCCAGCAGCGCCTTACAGGGGGGAAACTACGAGCAGTACTTC	CASSALQGGNYEQYF
TRBV20-1	once	TRBJ1-4	NA	TGCAGTGCTCGTGACGGGACGGCTAATGAAAAACTGTTTTTT	CSARDGTANEKLFF
TRBV5-4	few	TRBJ1-1	NA	TGTGCCAGCAGGCGCTGGGGGATGACTGAAGCTTTCTTT	CASRRWGMTEAFF
TRBV4-2	NA	TRBJ2-2	TRBD2	TGTGCCAGCAGCCAGACTAGCGCTAGGGAGCTGTTTTTT	CASSQTSARELFF
TRBV5-6	NA	TRBJ2-1	TRBD1	TGTGCCAGCAGCCCCGGACAGGGTTACAATGAGCAGTTCTTC	CASSPGQGYNEQFF
TRBV15	NA	TRBJ1-5	NA	TGTGCCACCAGTCCATCTCTCCAGGAGCCCCAGCATTTT	CATSPSLQEPQHF
TRBV5-5	NA	TRBJ2-5	TRBD1	TGTGCCAGCAGCCAAGAGCCTCAGGGGGCTGGAGAGACCCAGTACTTC	CASSQEPQGAGETQYF
TRBV3-1/TRBV3-2	NA	TRBJ1-5	NA	TGTGCCAGCAGCCAACGAGGAGCGGATCAGCCCCAGCATTTT	CASSQRGADQPQHF
TRBV4-1	NA	TRBJ1-2	NA	TGCGCCAGCAGCCCCAACCCTGGAACAGGGCATGGCTACACCTTC	CASSPNPGTGHGYTF
TRBV18	NA	TRBJ1-2	TRBD1	TGTGCCAGCACACGGGATGGAGGGGGCAGATATGGCTACACCTTC	CASTRDGGGRYGYTF
TRBV6-5	NA	TRBJ2-5	TRBD2	TGTGCCAGCAGTTGGACTAGCGGGACGCAAGAGACCCAGTACTTC	CASSWTSGTQETQYF
TRBV19	NA	TRBJ2-3	TRBD1	TGTGCCAGTAGCCGGTTGGGACAGGGTAGCACAGATACGCAGTATTTT	CASSRLGQGSTDTQYF
TRBV27	NA	TRBJ1-3	NA	TGTGCCAGCAGGGAGCGCTCTGGAAACACCATATATTTT	CASRERSGNTIYF
TRBV9	few	TRBJ2-7	TRBD1	TGTGCCAGCAGCCCCCGCTCAGGACAGGGGGACGAGCAGTACTTC	CASSPRSGQGDEQYF
TRBV19	NA	TRBJ1-5	NA	TGTGCCAGTACAACAGATAATAGCAATCAGCCCCAGCATTTT	CASTTDNSNQPQHF
TRBV5-6	NA	TRBJ2-7	TRBD1	TGTGCCAGCAGCTCGCCGACAGGGGGCTTATACGAGCAGTACTTC	CASSSPTGGLYEQYF
TRBV7-9	NA	TRBJ1-6	NA	TGTGCCAGCAGCTCGAGGCCAGGGGCAACTAATTCACCCCTCCACTTT	CASSSRPGATNSPLHF
TRBV15	NA	TRBJ2-5	NA	TGTGCCACCAGCAGAGGTCTCCACCAAGCCCAGTACTTC	CATSRGLHQAQYF
TRBV4-1	NA	TRBJ1-5	NA	TGCGCCAGCAGCCAAGTGACGGGGGGGCCCAATCAGCCCCAGCATTTT	CASSQVTGGPNQPQHF
TRBV11-2	NA	TRBJ1-2	TRBD1	TGTGCCAGCAGCTTACGACAGGGACCGAACTATGGCTACACCTTC	CASSLRQGPNYGYTF
TRBV28	NA	TRBJ2-7	TRBD1	TGTGCCAGCAACCTACAGGGGAAAACCTCCTACGAGCAGTACTTC	CASNLQGKTSYEQYF
TRBV5-8	NA	TRBJ2-1	NA	TGTGCCAGCAGCATCTATGAGCAGTTCTTC	CASSIYEQFF
TRBV6-4	NA	TRBJ2-1	NA	TGTGCCAGCAGTGATGGGAGGGGGCGGAAGAAAAATGAGCAGTTCTTC	CASSDGRGRKKNEQFF
TRBV2	NA	TRBJ1-5	NA	TGTGCCAGCAGTGTTCGTCAGGGGAACAATCAGCCCCAGCATTTT	CASSVRQGNNQPQHF
TRBV28	NA	TRBJ1-5	NA	TGTGCCAGCAGTTTTTTGGGAAGTGGGCAGCCCCAGCATTTT	CASSFLGSGQPQHF
TRBV24-1	NA	TRBJ2-5	NA	TGTGCCACCAGTATTGGTGAGACCCAGTACTTC	CATSIGETQYF
TRBV5-8	NA	TRBJ2-5	TRBD1	TGTGCCAGCAGCCTGACAGGGGGCCGCGGAGAGACCCAGTACTTC	CASSLTGGRGETQYF
TRBV7-9	NA	TRBJ1-1	NA	TGTGCCAGCAGCTTAGGGGCGCCGAGACCTGAAGCTTTCTTT	CASSLGAPRPEAFF
TRBV9	once	TRBJ2-2	NA	TGTGCCAGCAGCGTCGGGCGGGTCCAGCCCGGGGAGCTGTTTTTT	CASSVGRVQPGELFF
TRBV2	NA	TRBJ2-2	TRBD2	TGTGCCAGCAGGGGACTAGCGGGGCACACCGGGGAGCTGTTTTTT	CASRGLAGHTGELFF
TRBV18	once	TRBJ2-2	NA	TGTGCCAGCTCACCACCGTTTACGACACCCCTAAGGGGGGAGCTGTTTTTT	CASSPPFTTPLRGELFF
TRBV19	NA	TRBJ2-5	TRBD2	TGTGCCAGTAGTATGAGAACTAGCGTGCAAGAGACCCAGTACTTC	CASSMRTSVQETQYF